This T cell receptor beta chain is from a study of molecular identifiers for immune sequencing clone quantification. Study findings and constraints: Clones with over 20 RNA copies captured over 98% of effector molecules but under 1% of naive ones. Barcode sharing among identical TCR molecules could make large clones appear smaller.

This clonotype was detected many times. The antigen is not known. TCRdb processed the PCR reads anew with MiXCR; each CDR3 protein has one entry. The sample has 65,000 to 70,000 distinct CDR3 sequences; about a sixth are singletons. It was from roughly 20,000 to 1,000,000 sorted cells, with 10%, 30% or 50% RNA, that naive CD8 libraries came. In the sort, naive CD8 T cells were defined as CD8+CD4-CCR7+CD45RA+. This CDR3 has 14 amino acids. Germline V gene sequence: CDR1 SGHVS, CDR2 FNYEAQ. Trimming shortened V by 5 bases and J by 1 base, and 12 bases separated the two germline ends. The chain uses TRBV7-6 and TRBJ2-7; D perhaps matches TRBD2 (5 bases). Material: naive CD8+ T cells from blood, with Jurkat cell RNA spiked in. Specified subset: FACS-sorted CD8+CD4-CCR7+CD45RA+ naive T cells. This TCR derives from a human donor in good health. Some libraries in this study had Jurkat cell RNA spiked in. The CDR3 DNA follows: TGTGCCAGCAGCCAGGAGGCGCCTTCCTACGAGCAGTACTTC. As protein: CASSQEAPSYEQYF. Supplemented by reference TRBV7-6 and TRBJ2-7, the full variable domain reads GAGVSQSPRYKVTKRGQDVALRCDPISGHVSLYWYRQALGQGPEFLTYFNYEAQQDKSGLPNDRFSAERPEGSISTLTIQRTEQRDSAMYRCASSQEAPSYEQYFGPGTRLTVT.